The 22 T cell receptor beta chains given below trace back to one sample, sequenced in a study of OX40 agonist ivuxolimab in advanced cancers. Sequencing used immunoSEQ multiplex PCR; TCRdb keeps in-frame clones, though not all of them. The repertoire holds around 47,000 clones, with roughly nine tenths as singletons. The sample was CD4+ or CD8+ T cells sorted from blood, taken in a trial of the OX40 agonist ivuxolimab. These receptors were obtained from an adult with an advanced solid tumor such as melanoma, head and neck, liver or kidney cancer.

The genes are TRBV7-2 and TRBJ1-1; weak D call: TRBD1 (5 bases). CDR1 and CDR2 from the germline V gene are SGHTA and FQGNSA. The CDR3 contains 14 residues. V was shortened by 1 base and J by 7 bases, with 13 bases between the two germline ends. CDR3 bases: TGTGCCAGCAGCTTAGAATCGGGGGGAGATGAAGCTTTCTTT. This encodes CASSLESGGDEAFF.

The V gene is TRBV7-9, the J gene TRBJ2-1; 9 bases align to TRBD2. Germline V lookup: CDR1 SEHNR, CDR2 FQNEAQ (reference sequence). The CDR3 has 17 residues. V lost 0 bases and J lost 4; bases outside the gene matches: 7. This CDR3 reads CASSLAPLAGTYNEQFF. In nucleotides, the CDR3 is TGTGCCAGCAGCTTAGCCCCCCTAGCGGGAACTTACAATGAGCAGTTCTTC. Full variable domain (missing parts from reference TRBV7-9 and TRBJ2-1): DTGVSQNPRHKITKRGQNVTFRCDPISEHNRLYWYRQTLGQGPEFLTYFQNEAQLEKSRLLSDRFSAERPKGSFSTLEIQRTEQGDSAMYLCASSLAPLAGTYNEQFFGPGTRLTVL.

The V and J genes are TRBV23-1 and TRBJ2-1; possibly TRBD1 for D (7 bases). TRBV23-1 is treated as an ORF (open reading frame) with a function not yet certain. V gave up 4 bases and J gave up 6 bases, with 37 bases separating them. The CDR3 runs 22 residues. CDR3 amino acids: CASSPLIQKRGQHPSGGNEQFF. CDR3 sequence (DNA): TGCGCCAGCAGTCCGCTAATCCAAAAACGGGGACAGCACCCATCCGGGGGCAATGAGCAGTTCTTC.

The J gene is TRBJ2-1, the V gene TRBV18; D is ambiguous. The CDR3 runs 12 residues. With 0 bases removed from V and 8 bases from J, the gap between germline ends came to 5 bases. CDR1 and CDR2 (germline): KGHSH, LQKENI. The DNA of the CDR3 is TGTGCCAGCTCACCACCGAAGGATGAGCAGTTCTTC. Encoded protein: CASSPPKDEQFF.

This clone turned up a few times. The sample contains more than one DNA sequence encoding this CDR3. The CDR3 reads CASSWGTVNTGELFF. The CDR3 nucleotides read TGTGCCAGCAGCTGGGGGACAGTGAACACCGGGGAGCTGTTTTTT. The V gene is TRBV11-3, the J gene TRBJ2-2, with 7 bases that match TRBD1. CDR3 length equals 15 residues. V gave up 4 bases and J gave up 1 base; unmatched junction bases: 3. Germline lookup yields CDR1 SGHNT and CDR2 YENEEA.

For the CDR3, the DNA is TGTGCCAGCAGTTACAAGCGGGATAGCTCCTACGAGCAGTACTTC. Amino acid sequence: CASSYKRDSSYEQYF. The rearrangement uses TRBV6-5 and TRBJ2-5, with 7 bases fitting TRBD2. TRBJ2-7 matches the DNA end more closely, so the J call is doubtful. The CDR3 contains 15 residues. The germline V gene has CDR1 MNHEY and CDR2 SVGAGI.

This sequence joins TRBV5-1 and TRBJ2-1; D tentatively reads TRBD1 or TRBD2 (5 bases each). Germline V gene data show CDR1 as SGHRS and CDR2 as YFSETQ. V was pared by 7 bases and J by 5 bases, with 16 bases between. The CDR3 totals 14 residues. The CDR3 DNA follows: TGCGCCAGCTCTTGGGACCCATATAACAATGAGCAGTTCTTC. Its translation: CASSWDPYNNEQFF.

J is TRBJ2-4 and V is TRBV30; 9 bases are shared with TRBD2. This CDR3 comprises 14 residues. CDR1 is GTSNPN, CDR2 SVGIG, per germline (reference sequence). The V gene end was trimmed by 3 bases and the J gene end by 6 bases; junction bases not matched to a gene: 6. The CDR3 is CAWRPGTSRNIQYF. The DNA of the CDR3 is TGTGCCTGGAGGCCCGGGACTAGCAGAAACATTCAGTACTTC.

This clone turned up a few times. The J gene is TRBJ2-7, the V gene TRBV5-1, with 9 bases that match TRBD1. The ends lost 0 bases at V and 6 bases at J; junction bases unmatched: 7. The CDR3 loop spans 15 amino acids. CDR1 and CDR2 (germline): SGHRS, YFSETQ. In nucleotides, the CDR3 is TGCGCCAGCAGCTTGGGGCGGGACAGGGTCTCCGAGCAGTACTTC. The encoded protein is CASSLGRDRVSEQYF.

The chain recombines TRBV5-1 with TRBJ2-7; D is possibly TRBD1 (6 bases). Trimming pared 1 base from V and 3 bases from J, leaving 11 bases between. CDR3 length: 14 amino acids. CDR1 SGHRS and CDR2 YFSETQ come from the germline V gene. Written as DNA, the CDR3 is TGCGCCAGCAGCTTGTTTCAGGGACACTACGAGCAGTACTTC. This gives the protein CASSLFQGHYEQYF.

V gene TRBV6-1 combines with J gene TRBJ2-2; D gene ambiguous. V was shortened by 2 bases and J by 8 bases, with 6 bases between the two germline ends. Per germline, CDR1 MNHNS and CDR2 SASEGT. There are 12 residues in the CDR3. The CDR3 sequence: CASSEYGGELFF. In DNA form, the CDR3 reads TGTGCCAGCAGTGAATACGGTGGGGAGCTGTTTTTT.

The chain combines TRBV19 with TRBJ2-7; D is uncertain. The CDR3 loop spans 12 amino acids. The ends were cut back, 3 bases at V and 6 bases at J, with 9 bases in the middle. Germline V gives CDR1 LNHDA, CDR2 SQIVND (reference sequence). CDR3 nucleotide sequence: TGTGCCAGTAGTATCGCAGGTACCGAGCAGTACTTC. Amino acid sequence: CASSIAGTEQYF. Full variable domain (outside the CDR3, taken from reference TRBV19 and TRBJ2-7): DGGITQSPKYLFRKEGQNVTLSCEQNLNHDAMYWYRQDPGQGLRLIYYSQIVNDFQKGDIAEGYSVSREKKESFPLTVTSAQKNPTAFYLCASSIAGTEQYFGPGTRLTVT.

The V call is TRBV6-5, the J call TRBJ2-1; D could derive from TRBD1 or TRBD2 (5 bases each). V was clipped by 6 bases and J by 3 bases, with 15 bases between them. The length of the CDR3 is 15 residues. From germline, CDR1 is MNHEY and CDR2 SVGAGI. The CDR3 region has the DNA TGTGCCAGCAGACCAGGGTCGAGGGGCTACAATGAGCAGTTCTTC. As protein: CASRPGSRGYNEQFF.

This clone has a single count. The junction shows a germline mismatch at one end, possibly a read error. The V and J genes are TRBV7-7 and TRBJ2-7; D gene ambiguous. CDR3 length: 13 amino acids. Germline values: CDR1 SSHAT, CDR2 FNYEAQ (reference sequence). This CDR3 reads CASSLTPGSEQYF. The CDR3, as DNA: TGTGCTAGCAGCTTAACCCCCGGGTCCGAGCAGTACTTC.

The J gene is TRBJ2-7, the V gene TRBV7-8; D is unresolved. V lost 5 bases, J lost 2 bases, and 7 bases lay in between. CDR1 is SGHVS, CDR2 FQNEAQ, per germline. The CDR3 consists of 12 residues. The CDR3 is CASSPTAYEQYF. The CDR3 bases are TGTGCCAGCAGCCCTACGGCCTACGAGCAGTACTTC.

This chain connects TRBV13 to TRBJ1-1; D unclear. Per the germline V gene, CDR1 is PRHDT and CDR2 is FYEKMQ (reference sequence). This CDR3 has 11 residues. The germline V and J ends were trimmed by 0 bases and 7 bases, with 3 bases remaining between them. CDR3 amino acids: CASSLGREAFF. The CDR3 nucleotides are TGTGCCAGCAGCTTAGGACGTGAAGCTTTCTTT. The whole variable domain, filled in from reference TRBV13 and TRBJ1-1, reads AAGVIQSPRHLIKEKRETATLKCYPIPRHDTVYWYQQGPGQDPQFLISFYEKMQSDKGSIPDRFSAQQFSDYHSELNMSSLELGDSALYFCASSLGREAFFGQGTRLTVV.

This chain connects TRBV4-2 to TRBJ2-3; D is ambiguous. In germline, CDR1 is LGHNA, CDR2 YNFKEQ. The length of the CDR3 is 14 residues. Trimming cost V 0 bases and J 6 bases, with 10 bases left between them. The CDR3 protein is CASSQEGKLDTQYF. The CDR3 nucleotides read TGTGCCAGCAGCCAAGAGGGAAAGCTCGATACGCAGTATTTT.

V gene TRBV5-8 combines with J gene TRBJ1-1, with a tentative D call TRBD1 (6 bases). This CDR3 has 15 residues. V was trimmed by 1 base and J by 5 bases, leaving 15 bases between them. Germline V gene sequence: CDR1 SGHTS, CDR2 YDEGEE. This CDR3 is CASSLNRGARTEAFF. The CDR3 DNA reads TGTGCCAGCAGCTTGAACCGGGGGGCGCGGACTGAAGCTTTCTTT.

The V call is TRBV27, the J call TRBJ1-5; D not resolved. V was clipped by 6 bases and J by 1 base, with 7 bases between them. CDR3 length equals 13 residues. Germline V gene sequence: CDR1 MNHEY, CDR2 SMNVEV (reference sequence). The CDR3 spells CASRISSNQPQHF. Here the CDR3 DNA reads TGTGCCAGCAGAATTAGCAGCAATCAGCCCCAGCATTTT.

This clone was counted once. This chain uses TRBV7-9 with TRBJ1-2, with D tentatively TRBD1 (5 bases). Trimming cost V 3 bases and J 5 bases, with 13 bases left between them. Germline V lookup: CDR1 SEHNR, CDR2 FQNEAQ (reference sequence). The CDR3 totals 14 residues. CDR3 loop: CASSFPTDLYGYTF. The DNA of the CDR3 is TGTGCCAGCAGCTTTCCGACAGACCTTTATGGCTACACCTTC. The whole variable domain, filled in from reference TRBV7-9 and TRBJ1-2, reads DTGVSQNPRHKITKRGQNVTFRCDPISEHNRLYWYRQTLGQGPEFLTYFQNEAQLEKSRLLSDRFSAERPKGSFSTLEIQRTEQGDSAMYLCASSFPTDLYGYTFGSGTRLTVV.

The J gene is TRBJ1-2, the V gene TRBV7-6; D is unclear. The CDR3 extends over 15 amino acids. V was cut by 5 bases and J by 2 bases, with 15 bases left in between. CDR1 and CDR2 (germline): SGHVS, FNYEAQ. DNA of the CDR3: TGTGCCAGCAGCCTTAGCGGGGAATTAAACTATGGCTACACCTTC. Protein product: CASSLSGELNYGYTF.

J is TRBJ2-2 and V is TRBV29-1; D remains ambiguous. With 0 bases removed from V and 0 bases from J, the gap between germline ends came to 11 bases. Per the germline V gene, CDR1 is SQVTM and CDR2 is ANQGSEA. The CDR3 extends over 16 amino acids. This CDR3 is CSVEDLGDSNTGELFF. DNA of the CDR3: TGCAGCGTTGAAGATCTTGGAGACTCGAACACCGGGGAGCTGTTTTTT.